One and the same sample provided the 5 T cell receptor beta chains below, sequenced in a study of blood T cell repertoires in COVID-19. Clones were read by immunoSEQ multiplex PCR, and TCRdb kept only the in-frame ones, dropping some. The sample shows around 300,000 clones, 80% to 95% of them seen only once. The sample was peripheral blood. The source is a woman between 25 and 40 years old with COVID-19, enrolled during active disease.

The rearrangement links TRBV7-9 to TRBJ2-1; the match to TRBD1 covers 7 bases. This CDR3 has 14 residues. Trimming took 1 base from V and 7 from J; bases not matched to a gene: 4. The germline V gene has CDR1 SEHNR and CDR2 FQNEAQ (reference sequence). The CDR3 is CASSLGQGENEQFF. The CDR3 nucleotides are TGTGCCAGCAGCTTAGGACAGGGTGAGAATGAGCAGTTCTTC.

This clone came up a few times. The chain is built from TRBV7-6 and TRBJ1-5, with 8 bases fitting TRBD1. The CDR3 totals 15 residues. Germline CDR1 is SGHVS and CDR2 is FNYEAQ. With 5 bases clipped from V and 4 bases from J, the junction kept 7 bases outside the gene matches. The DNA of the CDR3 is TGTGCCAGCAGCCCGATGGGGACAGGTAATCAGCCCCAGCATTTT. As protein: CASSPMGTGNQPQHF.

The DNA for the CDR3 is TGTGCCAGCAGCGCGAACTACGAGCAGTACTTC. It specifies CASSANYEQYF. The chain couples TRBV11-2 to TRBJ2-7; no definite D call. The CDR3 loop spans 11 amino acids. V shed 5 bases and J shed 3 bases, with 5 bases lying between them. Germline V CDR1 and CDR2: SGHAT, FQNNGV.

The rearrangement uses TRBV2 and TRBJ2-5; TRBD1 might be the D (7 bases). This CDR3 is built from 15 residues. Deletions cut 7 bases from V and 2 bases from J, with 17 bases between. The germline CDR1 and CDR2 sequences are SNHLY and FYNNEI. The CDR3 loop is CASKDRAGRQETQYF. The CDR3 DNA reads TGTGCCAGCAAAGACAGGGCGGGACGTCAAGAGACCCAGTACTTC.

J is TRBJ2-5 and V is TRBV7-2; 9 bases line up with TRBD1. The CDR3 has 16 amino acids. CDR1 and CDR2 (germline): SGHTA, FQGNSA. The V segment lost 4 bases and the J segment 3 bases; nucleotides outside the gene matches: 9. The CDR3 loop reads CASSSRLGTGKETQYF. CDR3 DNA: TGTGCCAGCAGCTCCCGCCTCGGGACAGGGAAAGAGACCCAGTACTTC.